Below are 6 T cell receptor beta chains sequenced from a single sample in a study of T-cell memory formation after mild COVID-19. In TCRdb, the 5' RACE reads were re-called with MiXCR into one record per CDR3 protein. The table lists 120,000 or so distinct CDR3 sequences, 16% of them singletons. The sequenced sample was PBMCs or a T cell subset sorted from them (not recorded which). The receptors were sampled from an adult woman who had mild COVID-19 (a few samples of this study predate the infection). Cell type and time point are not known.

The genes are TRBV4-2 and TRBJ2-7; 13 positions agree with TRBD2. CDR3 length: 16 amino acids. The junction had 5 bases not matched to a gene; V was cut back by 2 bases and J by 4 bases. Germline V gene sequence: CDR1 LGHNA, CDR2 YNFKEQ. CDR3 nucleotides: TGTGCCAGCAGCCAACGACTAGCGGGGGGTCAGTACGAGCAGTACTTC. Translated, it gives CASSQRLAGGQYEQYF.

The genes are TRBV5-6 and TRBJ1-1, with D perhaps TRBD1 (5 bases). This CDR3 contains 17 residues. The V end was cut by 0 bases, the J end by 4 bases, with 19 bases between. Germline-derived CDR1 and CDR2 are SGHDT and YYEEEE. In DNA form, the CDR3 reads TGTGCCAGCAGCTTGGCCTACTCAGGGACGAGGGGCACTGAAGCTTTCTTT. Its protein product is CASSLAYSGTRGTEAFF.

The CDR3 loop reads CASSRTGTSGRARETQYF. CDR3 nucleotides: TGCGCCAGCAGCCGAACCGGGACTAGCGGGAGGGCCCGAGAGACCCAGTACTTC. The rearrangement links TRBV5-1 to TRBJ2-5, with 16 bases aligning to TRBD2. After removal of 4 bases from V and 4 bases from J, the junction contained 10 bases not matched to a gene. Germline V gene lookup returns CDR1 SGHRS and CDR2 YFSETQ. The CDR3 is 18 amino acids.

V is TRBV2 and J is TRBJ2-2; TRBD2 might be the D (5 bases). CDR1 is SNHLY and CDR2 is FYNNEI in the germline V gene. The CDR3 has 15 amino acids. V was shortened by 3 bases and J by 0 bases, with 8 bases between the two germline ends. The CDR3 sequence is CASSDAGPNTGELFF. The CDR3 DNA is TGTGCCAGCAGTGACGCGGGCCCGAACACCGGGGAGCTGTTTTTT. Full variable domain (missing parts from reference TRBV2 and TRBJ2-2): EPEVTQTPSHQVTQMGQEVILRCVPISNHLYFYWYRQILGQKVEFLVSFYNNEISEKSEIFDDQFSVERPDGSNFTLKIRSTKLEDSAMYFCASSDAGPNTGELFFGEGSRLTVL.

The chain joins TRBV30 to TRBJ2-7; no clear D. V lost 5 bases to trimming and J lost 6 bases, with 29 bases between them. CDR3 size: 17 residues. Germline lookup yields CDR1 GTSNPN and CDR2 SVGIG (reference sequence). The CDR3 spells CAWARLADHGAPREQYF. For the CDR3, the DNA is TGTGCCTGGGCGAGGTTGGCAGACCATGGCGCGCCCCGCGAGCAGTACTTC.

This chain connects TRBV24-1 to TRBJ1-1; no definite D call. CDR1 and CDR2 (germline): KGHDR, SFDVKD. CDR3 length equals 12 residues. V lost 1 base and J 7 bases, leaving 6 bases between the germline ends. CDR3 region: CATSDFGDEAFF. The CDR3 nucleotides are TGTGCCACCAGTGATTTTGGCGATGAAGCTTTCTTT.